This T cell receptor (beta chain) was identified during a study of CD8 T cells in ankylosing spondylitis. Points from the study as a whole: Some motif variants were previously reported in reactive arthritis synovial fluid and blood. One TCR beta motif, made up of 7 or 8 highly homologous variants, appeared characteristic of ankylosing spondylitis blood.

TCRdb reprocessed the 5' RACE reads via MiXCR and lists one record per CDR3 protein. Of approximately 150,000 distinct CDR3 sequences in the sample, just over 9.5% were seen once. This clonotype was picked up many times. What it binds is unknown. The sequencing sample was made of blood, either unsorted or a sorted T cell fraction (not recorded which). The receptor's source is a female donor with ankylosing spondylitis or in good health (not recorded which).

The CDR3 DNA reads TGCAGTGCTAGAGAGACTACGAATGAGCAGTTCTTC. This encodes CSARETTNEQFF. The rearrangement uses TRBV20-1 and TRBJ2-1, with D possibly matching TRBD2 (5 bases). Germline V lookup: CDR1 DFQATT, CDR2 SNEGSKA (reference sequence). CDR3 length equals 12 residues. V was trimmed by 0 bases and J by 7 bases, leaving 7 bases between them.